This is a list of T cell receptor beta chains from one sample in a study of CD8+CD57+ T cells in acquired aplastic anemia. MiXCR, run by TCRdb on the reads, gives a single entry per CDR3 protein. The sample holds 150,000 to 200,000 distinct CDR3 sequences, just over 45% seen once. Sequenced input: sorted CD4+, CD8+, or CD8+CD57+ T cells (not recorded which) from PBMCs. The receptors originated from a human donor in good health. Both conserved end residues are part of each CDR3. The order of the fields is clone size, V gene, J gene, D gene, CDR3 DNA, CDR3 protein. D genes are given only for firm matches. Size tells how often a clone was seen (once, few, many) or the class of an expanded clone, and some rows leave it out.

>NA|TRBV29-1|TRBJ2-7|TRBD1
TGCAGCGTTGAAGACGGGACAGGGACGGGGGAGCAGTACTTC
CSVEDGTGTGEQYF
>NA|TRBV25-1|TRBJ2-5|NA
TGTGCCAGCAGTGAATCTTCGGGACAAGAGACCCAGTACTTC
CASSESSGQETQYF
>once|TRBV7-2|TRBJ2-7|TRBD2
TGTGCCAGCAGCTCCGGGACTACCGTCTTACCCAACTTC
CASSSGTTVLPNF
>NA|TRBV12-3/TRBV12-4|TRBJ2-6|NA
TGTGCCAGCGATTTCAGTGGACAGACACATAGTTGGAGGGCCAACGTCCTGACTTTC
CASDFSGQTHSWRANVLTF
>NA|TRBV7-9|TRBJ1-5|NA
TGTGCCAGCAGCCCGGGGAGGGCGGGCAATCAGCCCCAGCATTTT
CASSPGRAGNQPQHF
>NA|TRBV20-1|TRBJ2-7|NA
TGCAGTGCTAGAGAGGGGGACACTCGCTCCTACGAGCAGTACTTC
CSAREGDTRSYEQYF
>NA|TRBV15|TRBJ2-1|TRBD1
TGTGCCACCAGCAGAGCTGGACAGGGGGGAAATGAGCAGTTCTTC
CATSRAGQGGNEQFF
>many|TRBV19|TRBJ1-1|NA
TGTGCCACTAAATCCAACCGGGACAAGAAAGAGAACACTGAAGCTTTCTTT
CATKSNRDKKENTEAFF
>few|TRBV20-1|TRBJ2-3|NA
TGCAGTACCTCAGGCGCTAGCACAGATACGCAGTATTTT
CSTSGASTDTQYF
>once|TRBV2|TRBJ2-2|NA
TGTGCCAGCAGTGAAAACCCGTCGGCCGGGGAGCTGTTTTTT
CASSENPSAGELFF
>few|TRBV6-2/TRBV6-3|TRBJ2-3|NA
TGTGCCAGCAGTCCTCTCGGGACAACTTCCCCAGATACGCAGTATTTT
CASSPLGTTSPDTQYF
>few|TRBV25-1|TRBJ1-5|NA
TGTGCCACCCAGGGGTTCAATCAGCCCCAGCATTTT
CATQGFNQPQHF
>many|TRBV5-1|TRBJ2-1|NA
TGCGCCAGCAGCTTGGCGGGGGCCCGAGCCAATGAGCAGTTCTTC
CASSLAGARANEQFF
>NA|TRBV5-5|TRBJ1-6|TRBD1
TGTGCCAGCAGAGCACCGGGACAGACTAATTCACCTCTCCACTTT
CASRAPGQTNSPLHF
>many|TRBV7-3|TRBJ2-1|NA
TGTGCCAGCAGCCCCAGCTCCTACAATGAGCAGTTCTTC
CASSPSSYNEQFF
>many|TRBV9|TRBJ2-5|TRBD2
TGTGCCAGCAGCGTGGGACTAGCGGGAGGTGGGCAAGAGACCCAGTACTTC
CASSVGLAGGGQETQYF
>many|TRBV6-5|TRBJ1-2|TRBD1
TGTGCCAGCAGTTACTTTGGCGGACAGGGGGCTGACTATGGCTACACCTTC
CASSYFGGQGADYGYTF
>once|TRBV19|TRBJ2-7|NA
TGTGCCAGTAGTAGCCGCAGTAACTACGAGCAGTACTTC
CASSSRSNYEQYF
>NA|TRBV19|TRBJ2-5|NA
TGTGCCAGCGCAATAGGGCCCCAAGAGACCCAGTACTTC
CASAIGPQETQYF
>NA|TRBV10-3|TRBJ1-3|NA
TGTGCCGCCGTACCGGGAGACTATCTATCGGGAAACACCATATATTTT
CAAVPGDYLSGNTIYF
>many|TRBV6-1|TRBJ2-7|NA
TGTGCCAGTGGACCGATGAGCTCCTACGAGCAGTACTTC
CASGPMSSYEQYF
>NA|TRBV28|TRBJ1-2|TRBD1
TGTGCCAGCTGCTCAGGGGGCGGCTATGGCTACACCTTC
CASCSGGGYGYTF
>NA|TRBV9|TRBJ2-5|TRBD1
TGTGCCAGCAGCGTAGCCGGACAGGGACAACGGGACCAAGAGACCCAGTACTTC
CASSVAGQGQRDQETQYF
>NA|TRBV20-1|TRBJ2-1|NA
TGCAGTGCGAGAGGTGACAATGAGCAGTTCTTC
CSARGDNEQFF
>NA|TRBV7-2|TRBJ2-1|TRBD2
TGTGCCAGCAGCATGGGGACTAGCGGGGGGTATGAGCAGTTCTTC
CASSMGTSGGYEQFF
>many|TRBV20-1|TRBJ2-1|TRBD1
TGCAGTGCTACTCCCCCGGGGACAGTACGGAATGAGCAGTTCTTC
CSATPPGTVRNEQFF
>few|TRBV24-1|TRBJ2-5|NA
TGTGCCACCAGTGACTGGTCGGCGGGGCAAGCCCAGTACTTC
CATSDWSAGQAQYF
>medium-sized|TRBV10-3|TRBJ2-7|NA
TGTGCCATCAGTGACCGCACGGGGGAGCAGTACTTC
CAISDRTGEQYF
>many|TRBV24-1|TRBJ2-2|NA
TGTGCCACCAGTGACCGAGAGGTGGGCGGGGAGCTGTTTTTT
CATSDREVGGELFF
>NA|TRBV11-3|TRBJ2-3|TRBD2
TGTGCCAGCAGCTTGGGACTAGCGGGTGGTAAAGATACGCAGTATTTT
CASSLGLAGGKDTQYF
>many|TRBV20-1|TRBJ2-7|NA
TGCAGTGCTAGAATCCGGTACGAGCAGTACTTC
CSARIRYEQYF
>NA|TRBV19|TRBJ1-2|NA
TGTGCCAGTAGTGATGCAGGGAACTATGGCTACACCTTC
CASSDAGNYGYTF
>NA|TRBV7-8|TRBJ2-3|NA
TGTGCCAGCAGCTTAGAGCTAGGTGGGGGCACAGATACGCAGTATTTT
CASSLELGGGTDTQYF
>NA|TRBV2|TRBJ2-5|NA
TGTGCCAGCAGTTACCCGGAGGGGGGGCTGTACTTC
CASSYPEGGLYF
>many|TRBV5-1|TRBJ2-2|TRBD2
TGCGCCAGCAGCTTATTTGCGGGAGCGCTCACCGGGGAGCTGTTTTTT
CASSLFAGALTGELFF
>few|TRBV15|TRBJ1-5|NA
TGTGCCACCAGCGGAGGTGAGGGTGGTCAGCCCCAGCATTTT
CATSGGEGGQPQHF
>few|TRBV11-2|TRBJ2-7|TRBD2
TGTGCCAGCAGCTTAAGGCCCCAGCGGGGAGTATCCGAGCAGTACTTC
CASSLRPQRGVSEQYF
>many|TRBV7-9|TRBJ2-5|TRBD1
TGTGCCAGCAGCCTCAGGGGGGAGACCCAGTACTTC
CASSLRGETQYF
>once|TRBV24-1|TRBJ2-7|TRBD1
TGTGCCACCGGGACAGGGGGGACCTACGAGCAGTGCTTC
CATGTGGTYEQCF
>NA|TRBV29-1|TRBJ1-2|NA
TGCAGCGTTCTGCCTCTACAGGAGAACTATGGCTACACCTTC
CSVLPLQENYGYTF
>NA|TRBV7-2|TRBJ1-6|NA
TGTGCCAGCAGCTTAGCGGCTCTACTGGACAGCTCTTCACCCCTCCACTTT
CASSLAALLDSSSPLHF
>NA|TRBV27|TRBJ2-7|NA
TGTGCCAGCAGTCCCAGGAGCTCCTACGAGCAGTACTTC
CASSPRSSYEQYF
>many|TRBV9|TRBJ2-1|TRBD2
TGTGCCAGCTCATGGACTAGCGGATACAATGAGCAGTTCTTC
CASSWTSGYNEQFF
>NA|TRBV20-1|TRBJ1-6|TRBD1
TGCAGTGCGCCAGGGGGACAGGGGCTTAGCTCCTATAATTCACCCCTCCACTTT
CSAPGGQGLSSYNSPLHF
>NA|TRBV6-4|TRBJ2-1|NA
TGTGCCAGCAGTGACTTACTGGGAAGCTCCTACAATGAGCAGTTCTTC
CASSDLLGSSYNEQFF
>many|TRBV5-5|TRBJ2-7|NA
TGTGCCAGCAGCGTCCGGGCCGCCATGGGGAGCTCCTACGAGCAGTACTTC
CASSVRAAMGSSYEQYF
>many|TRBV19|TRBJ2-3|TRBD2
TGTGCCAGTAGTGCGGGACTAGCGGAGCTAACAGATACGCAGTATTTT
CASSAGLAELTDTQYF
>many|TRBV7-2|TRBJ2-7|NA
TGTGCCAGCAGCTTAAGTCGGGAGCCCTACGAGCAGTACTTC
CASSLSREPYEQYF
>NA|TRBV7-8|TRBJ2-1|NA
TGTGCCAGCAGCACCAGGGATCGAAGCTCCTACAATGAGCAGTTCTTC
CASSTRDRSSYNEQFF
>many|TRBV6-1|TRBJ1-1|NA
TGTGCCAGCTGGGGGAACACTGAAGCTTTCTTT
CASWGNTEAFF
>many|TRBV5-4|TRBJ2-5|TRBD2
TGTGCCAGCAGTACTGGGACTACTCAAGAGACCCAGTACTTC
CASSTGTTQETQYF
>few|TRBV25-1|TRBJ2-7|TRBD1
TGTGCCAGCAGTGATCTTACCGGGACAGGATACTACGAGCAGTACTTC
CASSDLTGTGYYEQYF